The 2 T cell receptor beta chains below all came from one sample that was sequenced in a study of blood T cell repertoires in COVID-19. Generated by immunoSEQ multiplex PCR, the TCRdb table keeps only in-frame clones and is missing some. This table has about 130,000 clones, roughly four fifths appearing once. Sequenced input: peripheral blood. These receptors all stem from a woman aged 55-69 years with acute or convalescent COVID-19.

The CDR3 sequence: CASSREYYGYTF. The CDR3, as DNA: TGTGCCAGCAGTCGGGAGTACTATGGCTACACCTTC. The chain uses TRBV6-2 or TRBV6-3 and TRBJ1-2; no definite D call. The germline V gene encodes CDR1 MNHEY and CDR2 SVGEGT. Trimming pared 5 bases from V and 3 bases from J, leaving 7 bases between. The CDR3 is made up of 12 amino acids.

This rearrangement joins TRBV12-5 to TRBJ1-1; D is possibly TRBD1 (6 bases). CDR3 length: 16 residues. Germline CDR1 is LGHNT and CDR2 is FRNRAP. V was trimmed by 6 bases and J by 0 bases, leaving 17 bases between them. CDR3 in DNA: TGTGCTAGTGGGCCGGACAGCCAGTACATGAACACTGAAGCTTTCTTT. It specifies CASGPDSQYMNTEAFF.